One sample yielded the 27 T cell receptor beta chains listed below, sequenced in a study of blood T cell repertoires in COVID-19. The repertoire was sequenced with immunoSEQ multiplex PCR; TCRdb's copy has only in-frame clones and lacks some. The top ten clones hold over 1.1% of a sample with 250,000 or so clones, roughly 88% of them seen once. Sample: peripheral blood. Receptor source: an elderly man with acute or convalescent COVID-19.

The chain combines TRBV5-1 with TRBJ1-4; TRBD1 is a possible D gene (6 bases). CDR1 is SGHRS, CDR2 YFSETQ, per germline. This CDR3 is 15 amino acids long. With 3 bases removed from V and 3 bases from J, the gap between germline ends came to 12 bases. The CDR3 sequence: CASSSENRANEKLFF. The CDR3 DNA is TGCGCCAGCAGCTCAGAAAACAGGGCTAATGAAAAACTGTTTTTT.

J is TRBJ1-2 and V is TRBV28, with 8 bases lining up with TRBD1. Germline CDR1 MDHEN, CDR2 SYDVKM. The CDR3 length is 14 residues. J gave up 4 bases and V 8 bases, and 9 bases lay outside the gene matches. The CDR3 DNA is TGTGCCAGCGGAGCTACAGGGGGTGGCTATGGCTACACCTTC. It translates to CASGATGGGYGYTF.

This clone was counted once. The V call is TRBV24-1, the J call TRBJ1-2; 9 nucleotides align to TRBD1. After removal of 4 bases from V and 8 bases from J, the junction contained 1 base not matched to a gene. CDR3 length: 12 residues. Per germline, CDR1 KGHDR and CDR2 SFDVKD. CDR3 sequence (DNA): TGTGCCACCAGTGAGGGACAGGGAGGCTACACCTTC. The encoded protein is CATSEGQGGYTF.

This sequence joins TRBV19 and TRBJ2-3; TRBD1 aligns across 7 bases. Germline loops: CDR1 LNHDA, CDR2 SQIVND (reference sequence). The CDR3 is made up of 17 amino acids. The V segment lost 4 bases and the J segment 3 bases; nucleotides outside the gene matches: 13. CDR3 sequence reads: CASSTGQPSRGTDTQYF. DNA of the CDR3: TGTGCCAGTAGTACGGGACAGCCTTCGAGGGGGACAGATACGCAGTATTTT.

This chain joins TRBV5-4 and TRBJ2-5; 8 nucleotides line up with TRBD1. This CDR3 is built from 13 residues. Unmatched junction bases numbered 2, after V lost 2 bases and J lost 5 bases. Germline V gives CDR1 SGHNT, CDR2 YYREEE (reference sequence). The CDR3 DNA reads TGTGCCAGCAGCTTTGACAGGGGTGAGACCCAGTACTTC. Protein: CASSFDRGETQYF. Complete variable domain (other parts from reference TRBV5-4 and TRBJ2-5): ETGVTQSPTHLIKTRGQQVTLRCSSQSGHNTVSWYQQALGQGPQFIFQYYREEENGRGNFPPRFSGLQFPNYSSELNVNALELDDSALYLCASSFDRGETQYFGPGTRLLVL.

The chain recombines TRBV2 with TRBJ1-3, with D unclear. Germline V lookup: CDR1 SNHLY, CDR2 FYNNEI. Trimming cost V 6 bases and J 0 bases, with 18 bases left between them. This CDR3 is built from 17 residues. The CDR3 reads CASRPRSGYTSGNTIYF. The CDR3 region has the DNA TGTGCCAGCAGGCCAAGGTCCGGGTACACCTCTGGAAACACCATATATTTT.

This clone was detected only once. It may be a read error: a sequence one base away is much more abundant. Other nucleotide sequences from this sample produce the same CDR3. The V gene is TRBV7-9, the J gene TRBJ1-5; no firm D call. Germline V gene data show CDR1 as SEHNR and CDR2 as FQNEAQ (reference sequence). Trimming took off 1 base at V and 0 bases at J, with 7 bases between the two ends. The CDR3 spans 15 residues. The CDR3 coding sequence is TGTGCCAGCAGCTTAGGCGGGTATAGCAATCAGCCCCAGCATTTT. This encodes CASSLGGYSNQPQHF.

The V call is TRBV27, the J call TRBJ2-5, with TRBD2 matching over 7 bases. The CDR3 runs 13 residues. With V trimmed by 5 bases and J by 7 bases, 7 bases remained unmatched. The V gene's germline CDR1 is MNHEY and CDR2 SMNVEV (reference sequence). The CDR3 spells CASSPWTRGTQYF. In nucleotides, the CDR3 is TGTGCCAGCAGTCCATGGACTAGGGGGACCCAGTACTTC.

The CDR3 DNA sequence: TGTGCCAGCAGTCTATCAAGGACTCAAGAGACCCAGTACTTC. Translated, it gives CASSLSRTQETQYF. The gene calls are TRBV28 and TRBJ2-5, with D perhaps matching TRBD2 (5 bases). CDR1 MDHEN and CDR2 SYDVKM come from the germline V gene. The CDR3 sequence is 14 residues long. V was cut by 5 bases and J by 2 bases, with 12 bases left in between.

The chain couples TRBV19 to TRBJ2-4; 7 bases agree with TRBD1. The CDR3 loop spans 14 amino acids. With V trimmed by 5 bases and J by 7 bases, 8 bases remained unmatched. The V gene's germline CDR1 is LNHDA and CDR2 SQIVND (reference sequence). CDR3 residues: CASSAGTALNIQYF. CDR3 DNA: TGTGCCAGTAGTGCCGGGACAGCTCTCAACATTCAGTACTTC.

This chain links TRBV7-2 with TRBJ2-5, with D unresolved. In germline, CDR1 is SGHTA, CDR2 FQGNSA. Trimming stripped 2 bases from V and 7 bases from J, with 17 bases between. The CDR3 is 15 residues long. CDR3 protein: CASSLWSQIPGTQYF. For the CDR3, the DNA is TGTGCCAGCAGCTTATGGTCACAGATCCCAGGGACCCAGTACTTC.

V gene TRBV28 combines with J gene TRBJ1-1; D is unresolved. With 7 bases removed from V and 0 bases from J, the gap between germline ends came to 3 bases. The CDR3 has 11 residues. CDR1 is MDHEN, CDR2 SYDVKM, per germline. The DNA for the CDR3 is TGTGCCAGCACCGTGAACACTGAAGCTTTCTTT. Amino acids: CASTVNTEAFF.

The CDR3 reads CASSEITGTGGKKTQYF. The CDR3 coding sequence is TGTGCCAGCAGTGAAATCACCGGGACAGGGGGCAAAAAGACCCAGTACTTC. The chain recombines TRBV2 with TRBJ2-5; 12 bases are shared with TRBD1. Germline CDR1 is SNHLY and CDR2 is FYNNEI. V dropped 2 bases and J dropped 6; count of bases not matched to a gene: 10. This CDR3 is built from 17 residues.

The chain employs TRBV6-5 and TRBJ1-2; D not certain. Trimming cost V 2 bases and J 4 bases, with 8 bases left between them. This CDR3 is 13 amino acids long. Germline V gene sequence: CDR1 MNHEY, CDR2 SVGAGI. The CDR3 bases are TGTGCCAGCAGTTACGAGGGCAGCTATGGCTACACCTTC. Amino acids: CASSYEGSYGYTF.

The chain combines TRBV7-8 with TRBJ1-1; 7 positions agree with TRBD1. The V and J ends lost 5 bases and 1 base, in that order; junction bases with no gene match: 7. The CDR3 extends over 15 amino acids. Germline CDR1 and CDR2: SGHVS and FQNEAQ. The CDR3 sequence is CASSLRQGTNTEAFF. The DNA for the CDR3 is TGTGCCAGCAGCCTCAGACAGGGTACGAACACTGAAGCTTTCTTT. The entire variable domain, with the rest obtained from reference TRBV7-8 and TRBJ1-1, is as follows: GAGVSQSPRYKVAKRGQDVALRCDPISGHVSLFWYQQALGQGPEFLTYFQNEAQLDKSGLPSDRFFAERPEGSVSTLKIQRTQQEDSAVYLCASSLRQGTNTEAFFGQGTRLTVV.

The rearrangement links TRBV3-1 (or the pseudogene TRBV3-2) to TRBJ2-1; no firm D call. The germline V gene encodes CDR1 LGHDT and CDR2 YNNKEL (reference sequence). Trimming cost V 1 base and J 7 bases, with 11 bases left between them. CDR3 size: 14 residues. The CDR3 DNA reads TGTGCCAGCAGCCAAGGATATAGCCGTAATGAGCAGTTCTTC. Translation gives CASSQGYSRNEQFF.

This chain uses TRBV7-2 with TRBJ2-1; unclear D gene. This CDR3 has 15 amino acids. The germline V gene has CDR1 SGHTA and CDR2 FQGNSA. The V end was cut by 2 bases, the J end by 2 bases, with 10 bases between. The CDR3 loop reads CASSLSRQTYNEQFF. The DNA for the CDR3 is TGTGCCAGCAGCTTATCAAGACAAACCTACAATGAGCAGTTCTTC.

This sequence joins TRBV4-3 and TRBJ1-2; TRBD1 matches 7 bases. V lost 0 bases to trimming and J lost 3 bases; unmatched junction nucleotides: 7. The CDR3 covers 16 residues. The germline V gene has CDR1 LGHNA and CDR2 YSLEER. Here the CDR3 DNA reads TGCGCCAGCAGCCAAGATCTTCCGACAGGGTACTATGGCTACACCTTC. Residues: CASSQDLPTGYYGYTF.

This chain uses TRBV29-1 with TRBJ1-1; TRBD1 agrees at 7 bases. V lost 6 bases to trimming and J lost 4 bases; unmatched junction nucleotides: 8. The CDR3 loop spans 13 amino acids. CDR1 is SQVTM, CDR2 ANQGSEA, per germline. This CDR3 is CSVAGTASTEAFF. CDR3 bases: TGCAGCGTCGCGGGGACAGCTTCCACTGAAGCTTTCTTT.

DNA for the CDR3: TGCGCCAGCAGCTTGAGATTAGCGGCGAACACCGGGGAGCTGTTTTTT. This encodes CASSLRLAANTGELFF. This chain links TRBV5-1 with TRBJ2-2, with D possibly being TRBD2 (6 bases). Trimming left V 1 base short and J 0 bases short, with 10 bases between. The germline V gene encodes CDR1 SGHRS and CDR2 YFSETQ. CDR3 length: 16 amino acids. The whole variable domain, remainder taken from reference TRBV5-1 and TRBJ2-2, is KAGVTQTPRYLIKTRGQQVTLSCSPISGHRSVSWYQQTPGQGLQFLFEYFSETQRNKGNFPGRFSGRQFSNSRSEMNVSTLELGDSALYLCASSLRLAANTGELFFGEGSRLTVL.

This clone was seen once. The rearrangement links TRBV9 to TRBJ2-1, with D perhaps TRBD2 (7 bases). The CDR3 runs to 17 residues. Looked up from germline, CDR1 is SGDLS and CDR2 is YYNGEE. Trimming cost V 4 bases and J 6 bases, with 23 bases left between them. The CDR3, as DNA: TGTGCCAGCAGCCTAGGGGGGGGGACCACAACGGCCAATGAGCAGTTCTTC. Its translation: CASSLGGGTTTANEQFF.

The chain combines TRBV5-1 with TRBJ1-1; 10 bases agree with TRBD1. Germline V gives CDR1 SGHRS, CDR2 YFSETQ. V lost 0 bases and J lost 2; bases outside the gene matches: 4. The CDR3 contains 16 residues. CDR3 sequence: CASSLETGGLNTEAFF. Here the CDR3 DNA reads TGCGCCAGCAGCTTGGAGACAGGGGGCCTAAACACTGAAGCTTTCTTT.

The chain has TRBV2 and TRBJ1-4; 10 bases are a match to TRBD1. J was trimmed by 7 bases and V by 8 bases; bases with no gene match: 7. CDR1 is SNHLY and CDR2 is FYNNEI in the germline V gene. The CDR3 loop spans 14 amino acids. The CDR3 coding sequence is TGTGCCAGCGATAGTGGGACAGGGGCTGAAAAACTGTTTTTT. Its translation: CASDSGTGAEKLFF.

CDR3 nucleotides: TGTGCCAGCAGCTTTGGTCAGGCGCTGGAGACCCAGTACTTC. As protein: CASSFGQALETQYF. The V and J genes are TRBV7-6 and TRBJ2-5; D not certain. V was pared by 3 bases and J by 5 bases, with 13 bases between. The CDR3 extends over 14 amino acids. Per the germline V gene, CDR1 is SGHVS and CDR2 is FNYEAQ.

This chain links TRBV10-3 with TRBJ1-1; 7 bases align to TRBD1. Germline CDR1 reads ENHRY; CDR2 reads SYGVKD. The ends lost 3 bases at V and 6 bases at J; junction bases unmatched: 10. The CDR3 sequence is 15 residues long. CDR3 DNA sequence: TGTGCCATCAGTGACCACGTAGGGGGCAGGGCTGAAGCTTTCTTT. Its translation: CAISDHVGGRAEAFF.

The chain combines TRBV7-2 with TRBJ2-5, with a possible D match to TRBD1 (6 bases). V gave up 6 bases and J gave up 1 base, with 15 bases separating them. Germline V gives CDR1 SGHTA, CDR2 FQGNSA. The CDR3 runs 15 residues. The CDR3 coding sequence is TGTGCCAGCAGATCTCTCCAGGGGTTCCAAGAGACCCAGTACTTC. Amino acid sequence: CASRSLQGFQETQYF.

V is TRBV18 and J is TRBJ1-1, with a possible D match to TRBD1 (6 bases). The V end was cut by 3 bases, the J end by 4 bases, with 12 bases between. The CDR3 spans 14 residues. CDR1 and CDR2 (germline): KGHSH, LQKENI. This CDR3 is CASSPLDSSTEAFF. The CDR3 DNA sequence: TGTGCCAGCTCACCTCTGGACAGTTCCACTGAAGCTTTCTTT.